This TCR beta chain was sequenced during a study of blood T cell repertoires in COVID-19. About the research overall: The study drew acute and convalescent COVID-19 samples from the United States, Italy and Spain. T cells, B-cell-depleted T cells, or PBMCs supplied cDNA or gDNA.

The ends were cut back, 7 bases at V and 1 base at J, with 13 bases in the middle. The CDR3 length is 14 residues. Germline lookup yields CDR1 MDHEN and CDR2 SYDVKM. In the authors' workflow: Researchers report that nucleated cell counts were estimated from reference gene primer amplification. Measured with immunoSEQ multiplex PCR; TCRdb has only the in-frame clones, and not every one. V, J and clone size were drawn from that table, and D and trimming were deduced from the DNA. This table has around 77,000 clones, under 80% appearing once. The chain combines TRBV28 with TRBJ1-1; D remains unclear. This clonotype was sampled from a woman older than 75 with active or convalescent COVID-19. The material sequenced was peripheral blood. The CDR3 reads CASTSRRRNTEAFF. The CDR3 coding sequence is TGTGCCAGCACCTCACGGAGGAGGAACACTGAAGCTTTCTTT.